One and the same sample provided the 27 T cell receptor beta chains below, sequenced in a study of T cells in Graves' hyperthyroidism and ophthalmopathy. There were TCR beta CDR3 regions amplified from RNA transcripts. Initially, a first-round RT-PCR of the TCR CDR3 employed the HTBI primer set. TCRdb re-called the multiplex PCR reads with MiXCR, one entry per CDR3 protein. Of about 540,000 distinct CDR3 sequences in the sample, around 45% were seen once. The sequencing input was peripheral blood or thyroid tissue (not recorded which). These TCRs come from a woman aged 18-29 years with Graves' hyperthyroidism.

This clonotype was seen many times. The gene calls are TRBV29-1 and TRBJ1-6, with no clear D. V was pared by 6 bases and J by 7 bases, with 10 bases between. CDR3 size: 12 residues. The germline V gene has CDR1 SQVTM and CDR2 ANQGSEA. CDR3 protein: CSVRTGNSPLHF. The CDR3 nucleotides read TGCAGCGTCCGGACCGGGAATTCACCCCTCCACTTT.

The chain uses TRBV19 and TRBJ1-1; 7 nucleotides align to TRBD1. In germline, CDR1 is LNHDA, CDR2 SQIVND (reference sequence). The trim removed 7 bases at V and 11 bases at J, leaving 10 bases unmatched. This CDR3 comprises 12 residues. Here the CDR3 DNA reads TGTGCCAGTACCAAATACACAGGGGCGGCTTTCTTT. Translation gives CASTKYTGAAFF.

In its sample, this clonotype was seen many times. V is TRBV7-3 and J is TRBJ1-1; D gene uncertain. V was trimmed by 5 bases and J by 1 base, leaving 8 bases between them. The CDR3 covers 13 residues. Germline loops: CDR1 SGHTA, CDR2 FQGTGA. Written as DNA, the CDR3 is TGTGCCAGCAGCAAACAGCAGAACACTGAAGCTTTCTTT. Its translation is CASSKQQNTEAFF.

The gene calls are TRBV29-1 and TRBJ1-2; perhaps TRBD1 as D (5 bases). The CDR3 loop spans 12 amino acids. The ends were cut back, 5 bases at V and 6 bases at J, with 13 bases in the middle. Germline lookup yields CDR1 SQVTM and CDR2 ANQGSEA. CDR3 loop: CSVTGTRNGYTF. CDR3 in DNA: TGCAGCGTTACCGGGACGCGAAATGGCTACACCTTC.

V and J are TRBV20-1 and TRBJ2-5; 8 bases agree with TRBD2. V lost 5 bases, J lost 4 bases, and 6 bases stayed unmatched. The CDR3 sequence is 13 residues long. The V gene's germline CDR1 is DFQATT and CDR2 SNEGSKA (reference sequence). DNA for the CDR3: TGCAGTGCTGAGGGACTAGGTTTAGAGACCCAGTACTTC. This sequence encodes CSAEGLGLETQYF.

The chain joins TRBV29-1 to TRBJ2-5; 9 bases line up with TRBD2. V was pared by 3 bases and J by 13 bases, with 3 bases of the junction left unmatched. The CDR3 runs to 10 residues. Germline loops: CDR1 SQVTM, CDR2 ANQGSEA. CDR3 residues: CSVDASGTYF. For the CDR3, the DNA is TGCAGCGTTGACGCTAGCGGGACGTACTTC.

Concerning this clonotype: One junction end disagrees with the germline gene, perhaps due to a read error. This chain joins TRBV29-1 and TRBJ1-4, with D possibly being TRBD1 (5 bases). The CDR3 length is 14 residues. CDR1 is SQVTM, CDR2 ANQGSEA, per germline. The CDR3 protein is CSVAAGTHNEKLFF. CDR3 DNA sequence: TGCAGCGTTGCAGCCGGGACCCATAATGAGAAACTGTTTTTT.

This rearrangement joins TRBV2 to TRBJ2-7, with unresolved D. The CDR3 is 13 residues long. Per germline, CDR1 SNHLY and CDR2 FYNNEI. The ends were cut back, 1 base at V and 2 bases at J, with 6 bases in the middle. The CDR3 DNA reads TGTGCCAGCAGTGAAGATCTTGCCTACGAGCAGTACTTC. Its protein product is CASSEDLAYEQYF.

This clonotype has a handful of counts. This sequence joins TRBV7-3 and TRBJ1-4; D unresolved. Germline V gives CDR1 SGHTA, CDR2 FQGTGA. Trimming pared 6 bases from V and 6 bases from J, leaving 20 bases between. This CDR3 has 16 amino acids. CDR3 region: CASRVSPGLGDEKLFF. The CDR3 coding sequence is TGTGCCAGCAGAGTCTCTCCGGGATTGGGCGATGAAAAACTGTTTTTT.

V and J are TRBV7-2 and TRBJ2-2; D possibly corresponds to TRBD1 (6 bases). The germline CDR1 and CDR2 sequences are SGHTA and FQGNSA. The CDR3 consists of 14 residues. The V end was cut by 7 bases, the J end by 4 bases, with 13 bases between. CDR3 protein: CASIEQGSTGELFF. The CDR3 coding sequence is TGTGCCAGCATCGAACAGGGTTCCACCGGGGAGCTGTTTTTT.

For this clonotype: It is unclear where the CDR3 begins or ends on the DNA, so no DNA is shown, and the CDR3 is as TCRdb lists it. The gene calls are TRBV9 and TRBJ1-1; TRBD1 is the table's D call and was not checked against the DNA. The CDR3 adds up to 13 amino acids, both ends counted. Germline CDR1 is SGDLS and CDR2 is YYNGEE. The CDR3 is CASSVARGTEALF.

The chain carries TRBV15 and TRBJ2-6; D gene uncertain. The germline CDR1 and CDR2 sequences are LNHNV and YYDKDF (reference sequence). The CDR3 has 16 residues. The V gene lost 5 bases and the J gene lost 3 bases, with 14 bases spanning the gap. DNA for the CDR3: TGTGCCACCAGCTGGGCCGGAAACTATGGGGCCAACGTCCTGACTTTC. Translating gives CATSWAGNYGANVLTF.

This clonotype was seen at least ten times. The chain uses TRBV24-1 and TRBJ2-5; D remains ambiguous. The CDR3 runs to 12 residues. Trimming stripped 6 bases from V and 5 bases from J, with 9 bases between. Germline CDR1 and CDR2: KGHDR and SFDVKD. In DNA form, the CDR3 reads TGTGCCACCAGTAACAGTCCGGAGACCCAGTACTTC. Amino acids: CATSNSPETQYF.

The V and J genes are TRBV24-1 and TRBJ1-1; unclear D gene. The CDR3 sequence is 12 residues long. Germline CDR1 is KGHDR and CDR2 is SFDVKD. V was clipped by 5 bases and J by 7 bases, with 10 bases between them. CDR3 DNA: TGTGCCACCAGTGTTACCGGGGTTGAAGCTTTCTTT. Translated: CATSVTGVEAFF.

The chain has TRBV7-9 and TRBJ1-4, with D perhaps TRBD1 (5 bases). The CDR3 length is 16 residues. Germline V gene sequence: CDR1 SEHNR, CDR2 FQNEAQ (reference sequence). V was clipped by 1 base and J by 7 bases, with 16 bases between them. The CDR3 region is CASSLGGAANTEKLFF. The CDR3 DNA follows: TGTGCCAGCAGCTTAGGAGGGGCAGCGAACACTGAAAAACTGTTTTTT. Based on the CDR3 plus reference TRBV7-9 and TRBJ1-4, the full variable domain is DTGVSQNPRHKITKRGQNVTFRCDPISEHNRLYWYRQTLGQGPEFLTYFQNEAQLEKSRLLSDRFSAERPKGSFSTLEIQRTEQGDSAMYLCASSLGGAANTEKLFFGSGTQLSVL.

In this sample, this clonotype turned up a few times. The chain links TRBV14 to TRBJ1-1; 7 bases line up with TRBD1. Germline V gene lookup returns CDR1 SGHDN and CDR2 FVKESK. Trimming took 4 bases from V and 8 from J; bases not matched to a gene: 13. This CDR3 spans 15 amino acids. CDR3 DNA: TGTGCCAGCAGCCCGTACCCGGGGACAGCAGACGAAGCTTTCTTT. It encodes CASSPYPGTADEAFF.

This clonotype showed up just a few times. The V gene is TRBV7-9, the J gene TRBJ2-5; D is undetermined. The CDR3 is made up of 13 amino acids. The germline V and J ends were trimmed by 2 bases and 3 bases, with 7 bases remaining between them. Germline V gives CDR1 SEHNR, CDR2 FQNEAQ (reference sequence). The chain's CDR3 is CASSLSLKETQYF. CDR3 sequence (DNA): TGTGCCAGCAGCTTAAGCCTAAAAGAGACCCAGTACTTC.

About this clonotype: An end of the junction differs from the germline gene, which may be a read error. The chain has TRBV7-3 and TRBJ2-2; tentative D call: TRBD2 (6 bases). Germline V gives CDR1 SGHTA, CDR2 FQGTGA. The CDR3 sequence is 15 residues long. The CDR3 coding sequence is TGCGCCAGCAGCCAAGAGAGGAGCGGGACCGGGGAGCTGTTTTTT. Protein: CASSQERSGTGELFF.

This clonotype appeared once. A much larger clone is a single base away; this may be a read error. This sequence joins TRBV10-1 and TRBJ1-1, with a tentative D call TRBD1 (5 bases). Germline loops: CDR1 WNHNN, CDR2 SYGVQD (reference sequence). This CDR3 has 15 residues. The CDR3 spells CAIGESPGRGVGAFF. The CDR3 DNA is TGTGCCATCGGTGAGTCACCGGGGAGGGGAGTCGGAGCTTTCTTT.

V is TRBV7-9 and J is TRBJ2-7, with D maybe TRBD1 (7 bases). The CDR3 consists of 16 residues. CDR1 is SEHNR, CDR2 FQNEAQ, per germline (reference sequence). The ends were cut back, 6 bases at V and 7 bases at J, with 25 bases in the middle. The chain's CDR3 is CASRDGGTVGRGEQYF. CDR3 nucleotides: TGTGCCAGCAGGGACGGAGGGACAGTCGGTAGGGGGGAGCAGTACTTC.

This clonotype was observed once. This chain joins TRBV20-1 and TRBJ2-5; a weak D match, TRBD1 (5 bases). Trimming left V 0 bases short and J 5 bases short, with 16 bases between. This CDR3 has 15 residues. Germline CDR1 DFQATT, CDR2 SNEGSKA (reference sequence). The CDR3 DNA reads as TGCAGTGCTAGAGATCTGGGCAAGGGGTTGGAGACCCAGTACTTC. Protein product: CSARDLGKGLETQYF.

This clonotype was picked up many times. The chain is built from TRBV7-6 and TRBJ2-7; perhaps TRBD2 as D (5 bases). V lost 1 base and J 7 bases, leaving 14 bases between the germline ends. The germline V gene has CDR1 SGHVS and CDR2 FNYEAQ. This CDR3 contains 14 residues. The CDR3 DNA reads TGTGCCAGCAGCTTAGTGGTTAGTTCGGGAGAGCAGTACTTC. This sequence encodes CASSLVVSSGEQYF.

The chain carries TRBV25-1 and TRBJ2-3; D is perhaps TRBD1 or TRBD2 (5 bases each). The CDR3 extends over 14 amino acids. V dropped 4 bases and J dropped 0 bases, with 8 bases sitting between them. Germline V gene sequence: CDR1 MGHDK, CDR2 SYGVNS. This CDR3 reads CASSGGWSTDTQYF. In DNA form, the CDR3 reads TGTGCCAGCAGTGGGGGGTGGAGCACAGATACGCAGTATTTT.

This chain links TRBV2 with TRBJ2-7; 7 bases match TRBD2. CDR1 is SNHLY, CDR2 FYNNEI, per germline. The V segment lost 5 bases and the J segment 3 bases; nucleotides outside the gene matches: 4. The CDR3 spans 13 residues. CDR3 in amino acids: CASSSGALYEQYF. CDR3 DNA: TGTGCCAGCAGTAGCGGGGCGCTCTACGAGCAGTACTTC.

At least ten counts were recorded for this clonotype. J is TRBJ1-5 and V is TRBV2; D is unresolved. V gave up 3 bases and J gave up 8 bases, with 17 bases separating them. The germline V gene has CDR1 SNHLY and CDR2 FYNNEI. The length of the CDR3 is 15 residues. CDR3 sequence (DNA): TGTGCCAGCAGTGATCCGCCAGCTAGGAGGAAGCCCCAGCATTTT. Translation gives CASSDPPARRKPQHF.

Of note for this clonotype: At one of its ends the junction is not consistent with the germline gene, which may arise from a read error. The V call is TRBV7-9, the J call TRBJ1-4, with 7 bases lining up with TRBD1. CDR3 length: 15 amino acids. Germline lookup yields CDR1 SEHNR and CDR2 FQNEAQ (reference sequence). CDR3 nucleotides: TGTGCCAGCAGCGTAGCCGGCAGGGGGAATGAAAAACTGTTTTTT. Translation gives CASSVAGRGNEKLFF. Full variable domain (remainder filled in from reference TRBV7-9 and TRBJ1-4): DTGVSQNPRHKITKRGQNVTFRCDPISEHNRLYWYRQTLGQGPEFLTYFQNEAQLEKSRLLSDRFSAERPKGSFSTLEIQRTEQGDSAMYLCASSVAGRGNEKLFFGSGTQLSVL.

The gene calls are TRBV7-9 and TRBJ1-5; D unclear. This CDR3 has 15 amino acids. Germline V gene sequence: CDR1 SEHNR, CDR2 FQNEAQ (reference sequence). V lost 5 bases and J lost 5, with 16 bases in between. The CDR3 is CASSILTIPHQPQHF. The DNA of the CDR3 is TGTGCCAGCAGCATACTTACGATCCCCCATCAGCCCCAGCATTTT.